This T cell receptor beta chain was sequenced in a study of human T cells and chemical hapten exposure. On this clonotype itself: Its specificity is unknown.

Study-wide points: The study found that PT1 expanded TCR counts correlated positively with patch test score.

The time point here: patch test 2, 6 weeks after DPC sensitization. Treatment given: therapeutic diphenylcyclopropenone sensitization with weekly scalp DPC. TCRdb re-called the RACE reads through MiXCR, storing one row per CDR3 protein. In the table there are about 80,000 distinct CDR3 sequences, roughly 10% of which are singletons. Looked up from germline, CDR1 is SQVTM and CDR2 is ANQGSEA. The V gene end was trimmed by 3 bases and the J gene end by 2 bases; junction bases not matched to a gene: 10. CDR3 size: 16 residues. The starting material was whole blood, obtained in connection with sensitization to the hapten diphenylcyclopropenone (DPC). This receptor was taken from a young man with alopecia areata. Some clones in this sample may be carry-over from other donors' samples. The chain links TRBV29-1 to TRBJ2-3, with TRBD1 matching over 8 bases. As DNA, the CDR3 is TGCAGCGTTGACCTCTGGACAGGGTTATCCACAGATACGCAGTATTTT. Its translation is CSVDLWTGLSTDTQYF.